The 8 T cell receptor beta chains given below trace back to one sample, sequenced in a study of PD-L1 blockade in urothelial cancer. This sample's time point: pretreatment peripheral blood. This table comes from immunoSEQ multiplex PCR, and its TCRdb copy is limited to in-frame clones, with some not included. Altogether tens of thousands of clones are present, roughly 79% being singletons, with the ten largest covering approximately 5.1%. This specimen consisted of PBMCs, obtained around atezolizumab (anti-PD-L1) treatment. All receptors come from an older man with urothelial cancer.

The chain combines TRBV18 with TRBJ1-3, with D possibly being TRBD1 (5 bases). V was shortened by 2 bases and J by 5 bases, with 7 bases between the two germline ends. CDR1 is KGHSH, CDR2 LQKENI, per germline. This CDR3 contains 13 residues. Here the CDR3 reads CASSPGQRNTIYF. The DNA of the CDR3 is TGTGCCAGCTCACCAGGACAACGAAACACCATATATTTT.

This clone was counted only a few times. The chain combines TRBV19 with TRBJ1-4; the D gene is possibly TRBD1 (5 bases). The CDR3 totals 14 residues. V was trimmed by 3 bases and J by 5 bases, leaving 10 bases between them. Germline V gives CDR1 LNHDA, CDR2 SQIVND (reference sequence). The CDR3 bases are TGTGCCAGTAGTATGAGGAGGGGAAATGAAAAACTGTTTTTT. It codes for CASSMRRGNEKLFF. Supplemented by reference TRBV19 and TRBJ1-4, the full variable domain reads DGGITQSPKYLFRKEGQNVTLSCEQNLNHDAMYWYRQDPGQGLRLIYYSQIVNDFQKGDIAEGYSVSREKKESFPLTVTSAQKNPTAFYLCASSMRRGNEKLFFGSGTQLSVL.

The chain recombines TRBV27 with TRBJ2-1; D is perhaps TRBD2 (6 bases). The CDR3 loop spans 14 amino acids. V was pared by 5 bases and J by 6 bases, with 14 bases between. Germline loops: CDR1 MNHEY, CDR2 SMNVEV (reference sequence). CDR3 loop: CASSRIGSSNEQFF. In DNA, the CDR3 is TGTGCCAGCAGTCGGATCGGGAGCTCCAATGAGCAGTTCTTC.

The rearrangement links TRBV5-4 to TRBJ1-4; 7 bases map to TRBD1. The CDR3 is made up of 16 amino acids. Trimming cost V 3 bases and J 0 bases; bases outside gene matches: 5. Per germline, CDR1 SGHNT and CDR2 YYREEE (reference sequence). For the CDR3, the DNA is TGTGCCAGCAGCTGGGGGACAGCCACAACTAATGAAAAACTGTTTTTT. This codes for CASSWGTATTNEKLFF. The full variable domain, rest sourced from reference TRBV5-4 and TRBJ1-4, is ETGVTQSPTHLIKTRGQQVTLRCSSQSGHNTVSWYQQALGQGPQFIFQYYREEENGRGNFPPRFSGLQFPNYSSELNVNALELDDSALYLCASSWGTATTNEKLFFGSGTQLSVL.

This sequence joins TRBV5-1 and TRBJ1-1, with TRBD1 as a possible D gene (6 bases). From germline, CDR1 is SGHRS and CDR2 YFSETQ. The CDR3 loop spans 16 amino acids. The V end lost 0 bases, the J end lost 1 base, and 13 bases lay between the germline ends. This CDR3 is CASSLDLGGPNTEAFF. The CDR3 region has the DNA TGCGCCAGCAGCTTGGACCTGGGGGGGCCGAACACTGAAGCTTTCTTT.

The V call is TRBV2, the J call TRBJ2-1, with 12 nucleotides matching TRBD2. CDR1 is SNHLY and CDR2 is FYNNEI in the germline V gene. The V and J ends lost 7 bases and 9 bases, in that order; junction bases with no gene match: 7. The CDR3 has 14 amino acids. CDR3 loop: CASIRTSGEGEQFF. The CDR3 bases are TGTGCCAGCATAAGGACTAGCGGGGAGGGTGAGCAGTTCTTC.

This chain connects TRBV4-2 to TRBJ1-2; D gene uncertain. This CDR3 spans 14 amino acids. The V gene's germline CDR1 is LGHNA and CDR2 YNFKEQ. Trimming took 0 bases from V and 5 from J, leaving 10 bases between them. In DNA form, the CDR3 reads TGTGCCAGCAGCCAAGATGTCCAGTCGTATGGCTACACCTTC. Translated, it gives CASSQDVQSYGYTF.

The CDR3 reads CATTTGDTSGANVLTF. The DNA for the CDR3 is TGTGCCACCACGACAGGGGACACCTCTGGGGCCAACGTCCTGACTTTC. This chain connects TRBV19 to TRBJ2-6; 8 nucleotides line up with TRBD1. This CDR3 region has 16 residues. Germline assignment: CDR1 LNHDA and CDR2 SQIVND (reference sequence). J lost 0 bases, V lost 10 bases, and 8 bases had no gene match.